This T cell receptor beta chain was recorded in a study of blood T cells in healthy people across ages (dated by TCRdb to the mid-2010s). For the wider study: In model experiments, roughly one uniquely barcoded TCR beta cDNA molecule per two T cells was captured by template switching. Using deep sequencing normalized with unique cDNA molecular identifiers, the study measured how TCR beta repertoire diversity changes with age. Four age groups were formed from the donors: young (average around 15 years), middle-aged (around 37), aged (under 70) and long-lived (82). To avoid experimental bias, donors of different ages were randomly spread across the sequencing lanes. Using the same blood draw, the study looked at two additional independent replicas of 1 million unique cDNA reads for two donors, one aged 18 to 29 and the other aged 80 or older.

This clonotype was detected only a few times. Which antigen it targets is not known. No base quality values were provided; no much bigger clone lies one nucleotide off. Study-wide findings and limitations: Compared with the aged group, more naive CD4+ T cells, fewer expanded clones and increased TCR diversity were shown by the long-lived group, suggesting age selection. Estimates of total diversity from one million sequenced T cells were regarded as lower bounds and underestimates. Because profiling used bulk unsorted PBMCs, naive and antigen-experienced compartments could not be compared conclusively. The CMV infection status of donors was not known, potentially confounding age-related changes in expanded clonotypes. Observed TCR beta diversity per million T cells fell roughly linearly with age, and a significant reduction was already apparent by age about 36. There was a strong correlation between observed TCR beta diversity and the percentage of naive T cells measured by flow cytometry.

From the cysteine up to the phenylalanine, the CDR3 has a length of 14 residues. Only the CDR3 portion is preserved as DNA: 42 bases, with reading frame beginning at the first base. The V end gives up 5 bases and the J end 9 bases, leaving 13 bases in the junction not matched to a gene. The germline V gene supplies CDR1 SQVTM and CDR2 ANQGSEA. Receptor amplification or capture employed 5' RACE. This sample was sequenced with an Illumina HiSeq 2500. A second roughly 7 to 11 cycle PCR used a sample-barcoded 5' primer and a J-beta primer mix. A template-switch 5' adaptor carrying 12 random nucleotides introduced a unique molecular identifier onto each TCR beta cDNA molecule. Each sample yielded at least 2.5 million CDR3-containing paired-end reads. All of the RNA was converted into first-strand cDNA using the Mint cDNA synthesis kit, with a TRBC-specific oligonucleotide serving as the primer. All cDNA was treated with uracil-DNA glycosylase and then went through a first 18-cycle PCR with the universal primers M1SS and BC2_uni_R. Concerning the study's data processing: Each sample was normalized by randomly selecting 1 million high-quality reads, each carrying a distinct molecular identifier. Instead of being binned into consensus sequences, reads that shared molecular identifiers were thrown out. CDR3 identification, clonotype clustering and error correction used MiTCR with a Q25 quality threshold and the strictest error-elimination algorithm. Lower-bound total TCR beta diversity was estimated with a nonparametric unseen species model using Euler transformation. TCRdb took the public reads, trimmed them with fastp at Q25, ran MiXCR for clone calling and kept in-frame beta chains. Entries that share a CDR3 protein sequence are merged under the most common genes and DNA. TCRdb's processing, not the study's, gives the V and J calls here. The sample yields approximately 1,000,000 distinct CDR3 sequences; 35% to 45% were counted once. Of the sample, approximately 14% is held by the ten largest clones.

Donors were around 37 systemically healthy Caucasian individuals from Russia aged roughly 6 to 100 years. Roughly 10 milliliters of peripheral blood were drawn from each donor into EDTA-treated Vacutainer tubes. Ficoll-Paque density-gradient centrifugation was used to isolate PBMCs, with at least 6.5 million per sample. Trizol reagent was used to extract total RNA from the PBMCs, yielding at least 6 micrograms per sample. The percentages of naive CD45RAhigh/CD27high T cells were determined by flow cytometry on a PBMC aliquot from every donor. This clonotype was sampled from a man aged 18-30 years in good health. This receptor chain uses TRBV29-1 and TRBJ2-1, and 7 junctional nucleotides match TRBD1. The sample was blood. The bases read TGCAGCGTTATCCACCGGGACAGCCTTGGTGAGCAGTTCTTC. This is translated as CSVIHRDSLGEQFF.